This passage covers 21 T cell receptor beta chains from one sample sequenced in a study of T cells in Graves' hyperthyroidism and ophthalmopathy. It was RNA transcripts that yielded the amplified TCR beta CDR3 regions. The HTBI primer set served for first-round RT-PCR of the TCR CDR3. TCRdb analysed the multiplex PCR reads with MiXCR anew, one entry per CDR3 protein. The table has around 340,000 distinct CDR3 sequences, 15% to 20% seen once. Source material: blood. The receptors come from a woman between 35 and 50 years old with Graves' ophthalmopathy.

This chain uses TRBV7-8 with TRBJ1-2, with 8 bases aligning to TRBD1. Germline V gene lookup returns CDR1 SGHVS and CDR2 FQNEAQ. The CDR3 covers 15 residues. The trim removed 1 base at V and 4 bases at J, leaving 5 bases unmatched. The DNA of the CDR3 is TGTGCCAGCAGCTTAGGAACAGGGGGTGCCTATGGCTACACCTTC. This encodes CASSLGTGGAYGYTF.

This clonotype was seen ten or more times. The gene calls are TRBV4-2 and TRBJ2-5; TRBD2 matches 11 bases. CDR1 and CDR2 from the germline V gene are LGHNA and YNFKEQ. The J segment lost 2 bases and the V segment lost 1 base, leaving 0 bases of the junction unmatched. This CDR3 has 15 residues. The CDR3 DNA is TGTGCCAGCAGCCAAGGGACTAGCGGGCAAGAGACCCAGTACTTC. Its protein product is CASSQGTSGQETQYF.

V usage is TRBV12-3 or TRBV12-4 and J usage is TRBJ2-7, with D perhaps TRBD2 (6 bases). The CDR3 length is 16 residues. V gave up 3 bases and J gave up 2 bases, with 17 bases separating them. The CDR3 coding sequence is TGTGCCAGCAGTTTGACAGTGACTGGGACTCCCTACGAGCAGTACTTC. Amino acid sequence: CASSLTVTGTPYEQYF.

This clonotype was observed many times. V and J are TRBV28 and TRBJ2-7, with 11 positions matching TRBD2. Per germline, CDR1 MDHEN and CDR2 SYDVKM. There are 14 residues in the CDR3. J gave up 3 bases and V 7 bases, and 5 bases lay outside the gene matches. The CDR3 nucleotides read TGTGCCAGCAATATGGGACTAGCGGACTACGAGCAGTACTTC. Its translation is CASNMGLADYEQYF.

This clonotype was seen at least ten times. The V gene is TRBV19, the J gene TRBJ1-5; D gene unclear. Germline V gives CDR1 LNHDA, CDR2 SQIVND (reference sequence). Trimming took 5 bases from V and 9 from J, leaving 8 bases between them. The CDR3 spans 11 residues. The CDR3 DNA reads TGTGCCAGTAGTTCAGCAGGGCCCCAGCATTTT. It is translated as CASSSAGPQHF.

This clonotype was seen ten or more times. Lacking the conserved final phenylalanine or tryptophan, this CDR3 likely reflects a read error. The J gene is TRBJ2-7, the V gene TRBV27, with a possible D match to TRBD2 (5 bases). Per germline, CDR1 MNHEY and CDR2 SMNVEV (reference sequence). V was cut by 5 bases and J by 0 bases, with 17 bases left in between. The CDR3 consists of 16 residues. In DNA form, the CDR3 reads TGTGCCAGCAGTCCTCTTGAGGGCTTAAGCTCCTACGAGCAGTACCTC. As protein: CASSPLEGLSSYEQYL.

At least ten counts were recorded for this clonotype. V is TRBV20-1 and J is TRBJ2-4, with 7 nucleotides matching TRBD2. Germline V gives CDR1 DFQATT, CDR2 SNEGSKA (reference sequence). V lost 7 bases and J lost 0; bases outside the gene matches: 9. This CDR3 contains 15 residues. The CDR3 spells CSVDRGRVAKNIQYF. In DNA, the CDR3 is TGCAGTGTCGACCGGGGGAGGGTAGCCAAAAACATTCAGTACTTC.

This clonotype was found many times. CDR3 loop: CASETGGGEQYF. As DNA, the CDR3 is TGTGCCAGTGAAACAGGGGGAGGCGAGCAGTACTTC. The V call is TRBV19, the J call TRBJ2-7; 8 bases match TRBD1. CDR3 length: 12 residues. Germline V gene sequence: CDR1 LNHDA, CDR2 SQIVND (reference sequence). With V trimmed by 8 bases and J by 6 bases, 6 bases remained unmatched.

This clonotype appeared a few times. One end of the junction varies from germline; a read error may be responsible. The chain couples TRBV28 to TRBJ1-2, with D unresolved. The CDR3 loop spans 13 amino acids. Per germline, CDR1 MDHEN and CDR2 SYDVKM. CDR3 DNA: TGTGCCAGCAGGGTCCATTCTTGGGATGGCTACATCTTC. Protein sequence: CASRVHSWDGYIF.

The table lists this clonotype with many counts. The V and J genes are TRBV30 and TRBJ2-1, with 7 bases lining up with TRBD2. Germline values: CDR1 GTSNPN, CDR2 SVGIG (reference sequence). V shed 1 base and J 6 bases; nucleotides not matched to a gene: 6. The CDR3 has 14 amino acids. The CDR3 region has the DNA TGTGCCTGGAGTGAATCCGCGGGAGCCAATGAGCAGTTCTTC. This encodes CAWSESAGANEQFF.

The chain couples TRBV5-8 to TRBJ1-5, with 11 bases matching TRBD1. This CDR3 comprises 15 residues. The junction had 6 bases not matched to a gene; V was cut back by 4 bases and J by 6 bases. Germline loops: CDR1 SGHTS, CDR2 YDEGEE. DNA of the CDR3: TGTGCCAGCAGCAGAGGGACAGGGGGTCTTCAGCCCCAGCATTTT. It translates to CASSRGTGGLQPQHF.

This clonotype appeared many times. The chain combines TRBV29-1 with TRBJ2-7; 8 positions agree with TRBD2. The CDR3 loop spans 14 amino acids. Germline-derived CDR1 and CDR2 are SQVTM and ANQGSEA. V gave up 4 bases and J gave up 4 bases; unmatched junction bases: 9. The CDR3 region is CSVVAASGRYEQYF. DNA of the CDR3: TGCAGCGTTGTTGCGGCTAGCGGGCGGTACGAGCAGTACTTC.

In the case of this clonotype: This sequence may be a read error, since a much larger clone differs from it by one base. The chain uses TRBV7-6 and TRBJ1-2, with D possibly being TRBD1 (6 bases). Looked up from germline, CDR1 is SGHVS and CDR2 is FNYEAQ. This CDR3 spans 16 amino acids. The CDR3: CASSPRIGGQNYGYAF. DNA of the CDR3: TGTGCCAGCAGCCCCCGAATCGGGGGGCAGAACTATGGCTACGCCTTC.

This clonotype was observed at least ten times. The V gene is TRBV2, the J gene TRBJ1-6; TRBD1 is a possible D gene (5 bases). V lost 3 bases and J lost 12, with 15 bases in between. The CDR3 covers 14 residues. Germline V gene sequence: CDR1 SNHLY, CDR2 FYNNEI. In DNA, the CDR3 is TGTGCCAGCAGTGAGCAGAGGCGCAGGGAACCCCTCCACTTT. Translated: CASSEQRRREPLHF. Looking up the rest from reference TRBV2 and TRBJ1-6 gives the full variable domain: EPEVTQTPSHQVTQMGQEVILRCVPISNHLYFYWYRQILGQKVEFLVSFYNNEISEKSEIFDDQFSVERPDGSNFTLKIRSTKLEDSAMYFCASSEQRRREPLHFGNGTRLTVT.

This clonotype has ten or more counts. V usage is TRBV6-5 and J usage is TRBJ1-1; D unclear. Between the trimmed V and J ends, which lost 6 bases and 1 base, there was a span of 9 bases. In germline, CDR1 is MNHEY, CDR2 SVGAGI. The CDR3 has 13 amino acids. CDR3 protein: CASRLSENTEAFF. The DNA of the CDR3 is TGTGCCAGCAGGCTCTCAGAGAACACTGAAGCTTTCTTT.

This clonotype came up many times. The CDR3 bases are TGTGCCAGCAGCCGAGACAGGGGGGGATCTGAAGCTTTCTTT. Its translation: CASSRDRGGSEAFF. The chain recombines TRBV6-1 with TRBJ1-1; 9 nucleotides line up with TRBD1. V trimming: 6 bases; J trimming: 6 bases; junction bases outside the gene matches: 8. The germline CDR1 and CDR2 sequences are MNHNS and SASEGT. The CDR3 sequence is 14 residues long.

This clonotype was seen many times. The V call is TRBV10-3, the J call TRBJ2-2; a weak D match, TRBD2 (5 bases). Per the germline V gene, CDR1 is ENHRY and CDR2 is SYGVKD. The CDR3 contains 15 residues. Trimming pared 5 bases from V and 5 bases from J, leaving 15 bases between. The CDR3 spells CAISPFGETTGELFF. In DNA form, the CDR3 reads TGTGCCATCAGTCCCTTCGGGGAGACGACCGGGGAGCTGTTTTTT.

This clonotype was picked up many times. The V gene is TRBV7-8, the J gene TRBJ1-5, with 8 bases lining up with TRBD1. This CDR3 has 15 residues. V gave up 3 bases and J gave up 7 bases; unmatched junction bases: 8. Germline V gene lookup returns CDR1 SGHVS and CDR2 FQNEAQ. The CDR3 coding sequence is TGTGCCAGCAGCTTCACTACAGGGGGGAACCAGCCCCAGCATTTT. Translation gives CASSFTTGGNQPQHF.

The J gene is TRBJ1-1, the V gene TRBV3-1; D remains ambiguous. V lost 0 bases, J lost 7 bases, and 9 bases lay in between. This CDR3 is built from 13 residues. Germline V gene sequence: CDR1 LGHDT, CDR2 YNNKEL (reference sequence). For the CDR3, the DNA is TGTGCCAGCAGCCAAGATTTGGGGAGTGAAGCTTTCTTT. This codes for CASSQDLGSEAFF.

The chain joins TRBV12-3 or TRBV12-4 to TRBJ2-7; 13 nucleotides agree with TRBD2. Trimming took 6 bases from V and 2 from J; bases not matched to a gene: 10. The CDR3 covers 17 residues. CDR3 in DNA: TGTGCCAGCAGCAGGCCTGGGACTAGCGGGGCCGCCTACGAGCAGTACTTC. This translates into CASSRPGTSGAAYEQYF.

Many counts were recorded for this clonotype. The chain uses TRBV6-5 and TRBJ1-1; a possible D gene is TRBD1 (5 bases). Deletions cut 2 bases from V and 4 bases from J, with 11 bases between. CDR1 is MNHEY and CDR2 is SVGAGI in the germline V gene. The CDR3 sequence is 14 residues long. The CDR3: CASSYGDWGTEAFF. The CDR3 nucleotides read TGTGCCAGCAGTTACGGGGACTGGGGCACTGAAGCTTTCTTT.